Presented here are 9 T cell receptor beta chains from one specimen sequenced in a study of Ad26.COV2.S vaccination and SARS-CoV-2 variants. Stated treatment: around 19 received Ad26.COV2.S at low or high dose, single or two shots; about five received placebo; per-sample allocation not given. Samples analyzed were those drawn on day 63 after the first vaccine or placebo injection. Data came from immunoSEQ multiplex PCR; TCRdb stores just in-frame clones and leaves some out. The repertoire includes over 400,000 clones, roughly 90% of them detected once, and approximately 1.6% sits in the top ten. Sequencing was performed on peripheral blood, taken in a trial of Ad26.COV2.S vaccine versus placebo. These receptors all come from a person between 18 and 65 years old who received the Ad26.COV2.S COVID-19 vaccine or a placebo.

The CDR3 sequence is CASSSPASGGAGDTQYF. CDR3 nucleotides: TGTGCCAGCAGCTCCCCCGCTAGCGGGGGGGCAGGAGATACGCAGTATTTT. This chain joins TRBV7-2 and TRBJ2-3; 12 positions match TRBD2. Germline CDR1 and CDR2: SGHTA and FQGNSA. The ends lost 4 bases at V and 5 bases at J; junction bases unmatched: 10. This CDR3 is built from 17 residues.

V and J are TRBV5-6 and TRBJ2-1; TRBD1 matches at 9 bases. The CDR3 spans 15 residues. V was clipped by 0 bases and J by 8 bases; unmatched bases: 6. From germline, CDR1 is SGHDT and CDR2 YYEEEE. This CDR3 reads CASSLDRGLFYEQFF. In DNA form, the CDR3 reads TGTGCCAGCAGCTTGGACAGGGGGCTCTTCTATGAGCAGTTCTTC.

The chain uses TRBV11-2 and TRBJ2-1, with TRBD2 matching over 9 bases. V lost 2 bases and J lost 4; bases outside the gene matches: 3. The CDR3 spans 15 residues. Germline values: CDR1 SGHAT, CDR2 FQNNGV. The CDR3 DNA sequence: TGTGCCAGCAGCTTAATGGCGGGGGGGTACAATGAGCAGTTCTTC. Translating it yields CASSLMAGGYNEQFF. The full variable domain, its missing parts supplied by reference TRBV11-2 and TRBJ2-1, is EAGVAQSPRYKIIEKRQSVAFWCNPISGHATLYWYQQILGQGPKLLIQFQNNGVVDDSQLPKDRFSAERLKGVDSTLKIQPAKLEDSAVYLCASSLMAGGYNEQFFGPGTRLTVL.

With regard to this clone: Relative to the germline gene, one junction end is altered; a read error may explain this. The V gene is TRBV28, the J gene TRBJ2-3; TRBD2 matches 11 bases. From germline, CDR1 is MDHEN and CDR2 SYDVKM. The CDR3 is made up of 14 amino acids. The CDR3 nucleotides are TGTGCCAGCAGTTTGGGGACTAGCGGAAATACACAGTATTTT. This encodes CASSLGTSGNTQYF.

The V and J genes are TRBV15 and TRBJ1-6; possibly TRBD1 for D (5 bases). The CDR3 has 15 amino acids. Between the trimmed V and J ends, which lost 0 bases and 5 bases, there was a span of 8 bases. Germline CDR1 and CDR2: LNHNV and YYDKDF (reference sequence). CDR3 residues: CATSRDRQNNSPLHF. CDR3 nucleotides: TGTGCCACCAGCAGAGATCGACAGAATAATTCACCCCTCCACTTT.

The CDR3 sequence: CASSSQGAISGNTIYF. Written as DNA, the CDR3 is TGTGCCAGCAGCTCACAGGGGGCGATTTCTGGAAACACCATATATTTT. This chain uses TRBV9 with TRBJ1-3; 9 positions agree with TRBD1. Germline-derived CDR1 and CDR2 are SGDLS and YYNGEE. The CDR3 is 16 residues long. The junction had 6 bases not matched to a gene; V was cut back by 4 bases and J by 1 base.

The V and J genes are TRBV18 and TRBJ2-3; unclear D gene. CDR1 and CDR2 (germline): KGHSH, LQKENI. The CDR3 contains 15 residues. Trimming stripped 3 bases from V and 4 bases from J, with 14 bases between. The CDR3 loop reads CASSPDRARADTQYF. The DNA of the CDR3 is TGTGCCAGCTCACCGGATCGAGCGAGAGCAGATACGCAGTATTTT.

The V call is TRBV18, the J call TRBJ1-3; D is undetermined. The length of the CDR3 is 15 residues. The germline CDR1 and CDR2 sequences are KGHSH and LQKENI. Trimming cost V 1 base and J 1 base, with 8 bases left between them. This CDR3 reads CASSPLALSGNTIYF. The CDR3 nucleotides are TGTGCCAGCTCACCACTCGCCCTTTCTGGAAACACCATATATTTT.

The V call is TRBV6-6, the J call TRBJ1-1; D is unresolved. Per germline, CDR1 MNHNY and CDR2 SVGAGI (reference sequence). CDR3 length: 13 amino acids. With 0 bases removed from V and 11 bases from J, the gap between germline ends came to 13 bases. The CDR3, as DNA: TGTGCCAGCAGTTACTCTTCCCCGACGGGGGCTTTCTTT. It yields the protein CASSYSSPTGAFF.